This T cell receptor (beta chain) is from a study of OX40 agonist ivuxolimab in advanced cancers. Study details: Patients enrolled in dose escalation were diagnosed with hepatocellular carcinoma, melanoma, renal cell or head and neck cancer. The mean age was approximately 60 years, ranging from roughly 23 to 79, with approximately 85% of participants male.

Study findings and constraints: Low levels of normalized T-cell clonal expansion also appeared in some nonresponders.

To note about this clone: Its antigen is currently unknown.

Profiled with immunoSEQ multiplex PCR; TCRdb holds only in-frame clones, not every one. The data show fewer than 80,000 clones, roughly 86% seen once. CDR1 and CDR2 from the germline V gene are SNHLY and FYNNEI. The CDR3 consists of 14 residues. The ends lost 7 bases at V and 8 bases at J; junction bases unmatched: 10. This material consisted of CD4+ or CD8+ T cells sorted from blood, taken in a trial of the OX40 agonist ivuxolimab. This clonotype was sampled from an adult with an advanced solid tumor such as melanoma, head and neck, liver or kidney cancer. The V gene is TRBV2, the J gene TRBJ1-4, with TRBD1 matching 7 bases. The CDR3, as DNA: TGTGCCAGCAAAGAACGGGGAGGGGGCGAAAAACTGTTTTTT. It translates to CASKERGGGEKLFF.